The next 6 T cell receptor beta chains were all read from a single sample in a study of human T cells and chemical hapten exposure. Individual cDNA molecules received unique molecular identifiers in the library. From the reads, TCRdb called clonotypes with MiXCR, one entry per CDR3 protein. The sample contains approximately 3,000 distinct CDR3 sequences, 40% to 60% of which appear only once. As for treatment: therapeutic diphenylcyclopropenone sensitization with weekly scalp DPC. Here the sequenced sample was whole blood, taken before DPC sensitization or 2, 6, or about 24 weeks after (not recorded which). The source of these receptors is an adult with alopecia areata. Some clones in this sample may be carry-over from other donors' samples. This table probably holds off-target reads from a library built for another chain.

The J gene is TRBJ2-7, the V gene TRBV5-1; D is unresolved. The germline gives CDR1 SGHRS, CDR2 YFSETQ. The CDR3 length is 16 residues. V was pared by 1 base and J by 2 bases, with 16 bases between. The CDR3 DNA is TGCGCCAGCAGCTTGCCACCTCCGATCGCGACCTACGAGCAGTACTTC. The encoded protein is CASSLPPPIATYEQYF.

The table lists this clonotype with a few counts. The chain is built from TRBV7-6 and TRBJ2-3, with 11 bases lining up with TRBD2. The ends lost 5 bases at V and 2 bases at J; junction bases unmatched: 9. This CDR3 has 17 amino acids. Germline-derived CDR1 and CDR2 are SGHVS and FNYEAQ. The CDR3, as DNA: TGTGCCAGCAGCCCGGGACTAGCGGAGCCTTCCACAGATACGCAGTATTTT. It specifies CASSPGLAEPSTDTQYF.

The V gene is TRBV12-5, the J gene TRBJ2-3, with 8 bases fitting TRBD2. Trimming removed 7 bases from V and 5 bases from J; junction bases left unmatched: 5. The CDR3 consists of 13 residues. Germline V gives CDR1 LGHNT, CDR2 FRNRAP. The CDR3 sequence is CASAGLAGDTQYF. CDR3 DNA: TGTGCTAGTGCCGGACTAGCAGGAGATACGCAGTATTTT.

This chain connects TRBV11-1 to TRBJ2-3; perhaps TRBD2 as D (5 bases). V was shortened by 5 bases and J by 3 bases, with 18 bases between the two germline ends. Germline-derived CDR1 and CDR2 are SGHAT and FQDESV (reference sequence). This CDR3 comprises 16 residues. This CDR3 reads CASSIGLHARTDTQYF. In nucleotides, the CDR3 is TGTGCCAGCAGCATAGGACTTCATGCGCGAACAGATACGCAGTATTTT. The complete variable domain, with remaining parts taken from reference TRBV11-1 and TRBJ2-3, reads EAEVAQSPRYKITEKSQAVAFWCDPISGHATLYWYRQILGQGPELLVQFQDESVVDDSQLPKDRFSAERLKGVDSTLKIQPAELGDSAMYLCASSIGLHARTDTQYFGPGTRLTVL.

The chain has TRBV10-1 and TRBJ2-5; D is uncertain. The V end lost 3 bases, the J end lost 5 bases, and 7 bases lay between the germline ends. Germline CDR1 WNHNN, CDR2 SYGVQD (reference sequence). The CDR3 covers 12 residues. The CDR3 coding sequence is TGCGCCAGCAGTGAATCTTCGGAGACCCAGTACTTC. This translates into CASSESSETQYF.

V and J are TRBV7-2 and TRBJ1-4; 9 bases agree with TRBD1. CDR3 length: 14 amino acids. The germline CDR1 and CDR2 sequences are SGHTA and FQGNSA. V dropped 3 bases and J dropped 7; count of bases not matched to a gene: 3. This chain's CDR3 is CASSLGQGGEKLFF. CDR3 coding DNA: TGTGCCAGCAGCTTGGGACAGGGAGGTGAAAAACTGTTTTTT.